The clone carrying this TCR beta chain is a singleton in its sample. Its antigen is undetermined. CDR3 length: 14 residues. The J segment lost 7 bases and the V segment lost 11 bases, leaving 11 bases of the junction unmatched. Germline assignment: CDR1 SNHLY and CDR2 FYNNEI. This entry is derived from a study of CD8 T cells in ankylosing spondylitis. TCRdb fed the 5' RACE reads into MiXCR, producing one record per CDR3 protein. The sample lists roughly 700,000 distinct CDR3 sequences, about 20% occurring once. Notes on the study in general: Ankylosing spondylitis blood appeared to be characterized by a TCR beta motif of several highly homologous variants.

The sequence was collected from a male donor with ankylosing spondylitis. Sequenced input: blood, either unsorted or a sorted T cell fraction (not recorded which). The chain employs TRBV2 and TRBJ2-1; TRBD1 matches 10 bases. CDR3 region: CAGSGTGVSNEQFF. CDR3 nucleotides: TGTGCCGGATCCGGGACAGGGGTCTCAAATGAGCAGTTCTTC.